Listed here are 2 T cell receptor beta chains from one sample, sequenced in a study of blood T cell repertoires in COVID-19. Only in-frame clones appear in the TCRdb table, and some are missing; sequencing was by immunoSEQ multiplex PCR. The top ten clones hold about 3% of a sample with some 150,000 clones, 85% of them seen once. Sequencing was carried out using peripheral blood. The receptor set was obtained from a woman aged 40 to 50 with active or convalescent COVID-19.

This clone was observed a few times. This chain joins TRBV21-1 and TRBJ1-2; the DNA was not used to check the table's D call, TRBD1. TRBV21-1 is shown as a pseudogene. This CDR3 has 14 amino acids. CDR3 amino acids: CASSSYIQGYGYTF. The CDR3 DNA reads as TGTGCCAGCAGCAGCTATATACAGGGCTATGGCTACACCTTC.

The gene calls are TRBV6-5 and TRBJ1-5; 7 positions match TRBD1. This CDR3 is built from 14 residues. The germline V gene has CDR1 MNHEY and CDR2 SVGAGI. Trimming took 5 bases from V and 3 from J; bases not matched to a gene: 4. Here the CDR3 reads CASSKQGFNQPQHF. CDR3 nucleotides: TGTGCCAGCAGTAAACAGGGGTTCAATCAGCCCCAGCATTTT.